The entry below gives a single TCR beta chain sequence along with its context. This clonotype was counted at least ten times. This clone's antigen is unknown. No base quality information exists; no much larger clone differs at one position. TCR beta CDR3 regions were amplified from RNA transcripts for repertoire sequencing. The first round of RT-PCR was done with HTBI primers and the Qiagen OneStep RT-PCR kit, and was followed by a second round of multiplex PCR, then size selection and purification. Sequencing of the libraries was carried out on an Illumina HiSeq2000 in paired-end mode with 100 bp reads. In the original analysis: SOAPnuke was used to process the reads, removing any read that contained adapters or uncalled bases, had a mean Phred below 15, or lacked an exact match to the constant primer or identifier. COPE v1.2.5 was used to merge high-quality paired reads. Unique nucleotide sequences were defined as clonotypes and aligned to IMGT TRB V, D and J references using MiTCR v1.1. Analysis was restricted to V-J combinations with a frequency above 0.0001, which covered about 99% of repertoires. For each V-J combination, a TCR clonal expansion and chaos score was defined as the ratio of F50 clonal expansion to chaos observed in the TCRdist matrix. Welch's t-statistics and random forest were used to reduce the features to 13 V-J combinations, which were then used as input to a naive Bayes classifier. The similarity between thyroid and blood repertoires was quantified using the Morisita-Horn index. TCRdb cleaned the public reads at Q25 with fastp, built clones with MiXCR and kept in-frame beta chains. Entries are consolidated by CDR3 protein sequence, retaining the most common genes and DNA. V and J calls and clone size were set by TCRdb, not the authors. This sample holds a few hundred thousand distinct CDR3 sequences; under 40% were observed only once. The ten largest clones represent about 4.1% of the sample.

The data derive from a study of Graves' ophthalmopathy and Graves' hyperthyroidism (dated by TCRdb to between 2018 and 2020). About the study as a whole: Hyperthyroidism was considered stable if no progression to ophthalmopathy occurred within 18 months of follow-up. The independent validation cohort included under 20 hyperthyroidism patients plus 17 patients who later progressed from hyperthyroidism to ophthalmopathy. In about six hyperthyroidism patients, T-cell repertoires of thyroid tissue and blood were compared. The study used signatures of the TCR beta repertoire to tell Graves' ophthalmopathy apart from Graves' hyperthyroidism and to predict which patients would progress to ophthalmopathy. After sampling, hyperthyroidism patients received methimazole starting at 30 mg daily, and ophthalmopathy patients received high-dose intravenous methylprednisolone. To explore V-J signatures distinguishing ophthalmopathy from hyperthyroidism, a discovery set of 100 or so patients (43 ophthalmopathy, 57 stable hyperthyroidism) was enrolled. In total, under 150 blood samples were TCR-sequenced: approximately 42 ophthalmopathy, under 85 hyperthyroidism and around 17 hyperthyroidism-to-ophthalmopathy patients. Study-wide findings and limitations: No statistical method was used to predetermine the sample size, and group allocation was not hidden from the investigators. In validation, the model predicted ophthalmopathy progression with more than 55% sensitivity and about 77% specificity; roughly 12 predicted patients were CT-confirmed with GO in a median of 6.5 months. In cross-validation, the 13-signature model distinguished ophthalmopathy from stable hyperthyroidism with approximately 88% sensitivity and just under 84% specificity, and in the test set the corresponding values were around 80% and 75%. Most of the expanded thyroid clonotypes with a frequency above 0.001 were also detected in blood, and it was suggested that the thyroid immune response may be reflected by blood repertoires.

Hyperthyroidism patients were newly diagnosed, with disease duration under 2 months, and aged 18 to 65 years. Patients were excluded if they had other autoimmune diseases, uncontrolled infections, pregnancy or lactation. Clinical symptoms, serum thyroxine, TRAb, thyroid ultrasound and orbital computed tomography formed the basis of the diagnosis. Total RNA was extracted using Trizol reagent, and RNA quality was checked on an Agilent 2100 Bioanalyzer. The junction shows trimming of 5 bases on V and 0 bases on J, plus 11 bases between the germline ends. The cysteine opens and the phenylalanine closes a CDR3 of 15 amino acids. The entry retains the CDR3 DNA only, 45 bases that are in frame from base 1. Per the germline V gene, MNHNS is the CDR1 and SASEGT is the CDR2.

The receptor was derived from an adult man with Graves' hyperthyroidism. Source material: peripheral blood or thyroid tissue (not recorded which). The chain was built from TRBV6-1 and TRBJ1-5, with no confidently assigned D gene. The nucleotide sequence reads TGTGCCAGCAGTCGACTAGAGCTTAGCAATCAGCCCCAGCATTTT. Translated, this gives CASSRLELSNQPQHF.